This passage covers 8 T cell receptor beta chains from one sample sequenced in a study of blood T cell repertoires in COVID-19. Produced via immunoSEQ multiplex PCR; TCRdb's table is partial and in-frame only. The table includes roughly 150,000 clones, approximately 80% detected once. The sample consisted of peripheral blood. The receptors originated from a man in his fifties or sixties with acute or convalescent COVID-19.

J is TRBJ1-2 and V is TRBV9, with no clear D. Germline V CDR1 and CDR2: SGDLS, YYNGEE. V gave up 0 bases and J gave up 4 bases, with 13 bases separating them. The CDR3 is 15 residues long. CDR3 sequence: CASSVDPETFYGYTF. The CDR3 DNA reads TGTGCCAGCAGCGTAGATCCAGAAACCTTCTATGGCTACACCTTC.

In its sample, this clone was seen once. The rearrangement joins TRBV15 to TRBJ2-1, with 8 bases aligning to TRBD2. Germline lookup yields CDR1 LNHNV and CDR2 YYDKDF (reference sequence). The J segment lost 7 bases and the V segment lost 6 bases, leaving 17 bases of the junction unmatched. The CDR3 totals 17 residues. CDR3 nucleotide sequence: TGTGCCACCAGACCCCCTACTAGAGCGGGAGTTATGAATGAGCAGTTCTTC. It is translated as CATRPPTRAGVMNEQFF.

CDR3 bases: TGTGCCAGCGAGCGGACTTCCTACACAGATACGCAGTATTTT. Translated: CASERTSYTDTQYF. The V and J genes are TRBV2 and TRBJ2-3, with D perhaps matching TRBD2 (5 bases). CDR1 is SNHLY and CDR2 is FYNNEI in the germline V gene. This CDR3 region has 14 residues. Trimming left V 8 bases short and J 2 bases short, with 14 bases between.

About this clone itself: Other DNA sequences of this sample code for an identical CDR3. The gene calls are TRBV28 and TRBJ1-5; possible D gene TRBD1, 5 bases. Trimming pared 3 bases from V and 7 bases from J, leaving 13 bases between. This CDR3 is 14 amino acids long. The germline CDR1 and CDR2 sequences are MDHEN and SYDVKM. The DNA for the CDR3 is TGTGCCAGCAGTTTCTCAGGGAATGGACAGCCCCAGCATTTT. This codes for CASSFSGNGQPQHF.

The chain employs TRBV6-2 or TRBV6-3 and TRBJ2-4; 10 bases line up with TRBD1. The trim removed 6 bases at V and 4 bases at J, leaving 6 bases unmatched. Germline V lookup: CDR1 MNHEY, CDR2 SVGEGT. The length of the CDR3 is 15 residues. The CDR3 DNA reads TGTGCCAGCAGCCGGGACAGGGGACGAAAAAACATTCAGTACTTC. As protein: CASSRDRGRKNIQYF.

The chain is built from TRBV19 and TRBJ1-6, with 7 bases matching TRBD1. The germline V gene encodes CDR1 LNHDA and CDR2 SQIVND (reference sequence). V trimming: 6 bases; J trimming: 5 bases; junction bases outside the gene matches: 4. The CDR3 is 14 amino acids. The CDR3 is CASRLTGNNSPLHF. The CDR3 bases are TGTGCCAGTAGGTTGACAGGGAATAATTCACCCCTCCACTTT.

This clone was found once. The V gene is TRBV21-1, the J gene TRBJ2-7; TRBD2 reflects the table's D call only, with no check against the DNA. TRBV21-1 is flagged as a pseudogene. This CDR3 contains 15 residues. In DNA form, the CDR3 reads TGTGCCTCCCTCTCCCCACTAGTCGCCCCTTACGAGCAGTACTTC. Translation: CASLSPLVAPYEQYF.

This chain links TRBV5-1 with TRBJ2-1; 11 positions match TRBD2. Per the germline V gene, CDR1 is SGHRS and CDR2 is YFSETQ. The CDR3 is made up of 14 amino acids. V trimming: 6 bases; J trimming: 5 bases; junction bases outside the gene matches: 4. CDR3 nucleotides: TGCGCCAGCAAGGGACTAGCGGCTAACAATGAGCAGTTCTTC. Its translation is CASKGLAANNEQFF.